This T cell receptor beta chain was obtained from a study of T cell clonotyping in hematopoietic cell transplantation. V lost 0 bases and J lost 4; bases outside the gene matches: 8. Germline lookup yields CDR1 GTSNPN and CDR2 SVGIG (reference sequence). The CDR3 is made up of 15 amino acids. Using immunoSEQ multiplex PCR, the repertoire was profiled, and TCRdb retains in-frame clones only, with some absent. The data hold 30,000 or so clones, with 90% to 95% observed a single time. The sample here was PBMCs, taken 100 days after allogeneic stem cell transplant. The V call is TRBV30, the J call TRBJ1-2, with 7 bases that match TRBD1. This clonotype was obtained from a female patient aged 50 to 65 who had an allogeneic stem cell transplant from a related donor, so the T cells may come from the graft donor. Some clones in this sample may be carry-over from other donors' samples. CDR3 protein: CAWSVSDRPLYGYTF. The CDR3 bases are TGTGCCTGGAGTGTTTCGGACAGGCCCCTCTATGGCTACACCTTC.